This is a list of T cell receptor beta chains from one sample in a study of CD8+CD57+ T cells in acquired aplastic anemia. TCRdb called the reads again in MiXCR, with one record for every CDR3 protein. Here the sample spans about 290,000 distinct CDR3 sequences, about three fifths being singletons. Sequenced input: sorted CD4+, CD8+, or CD8+CD57+ T cells (not recorded which) from PBMCs. These receptors were taken from a human donor with aplastic anemia. CDR3s include the opening cysteine and the closing phenylalanine or tryptophan. The order of the fields is V gene, clone size, CDR3 protein. Only part of the rows carry a size: once, few, many, or a class if the clone is expanded.

V: TRBV9
size: once
CDR3: CASSRAEGSFNEQFF

V: TRBV7-9
size: .
CDR3: CASSLVRAGGNTEAFF

V: TRBV24-1
size: .
CDR3: CATSDPLRGGWGYTF

V: TRBV5-6
size: .
CDR3: CASSLLGRWETGYGYTF

V: TRBV19
size: .
CDR3: CASSKLPRTDTQYF

V: TRBV7-8
size: .
CDR3: CASSLVGTGWIAGANVLTF

V: TRBV2
size: .
CDR3: CASSDSPGRPLHF

V: TRBV19
size: many
CDR3: CAAGRAEAFF

V: TRBV7-2
size: once
CDR3: CASSQRYQETQYF

V: TRBV10-1
size: .
CDR3: CASMPGQGTNVLTF

V: TRBV20-1
size: .
CDR3: CSAYPPGGANVLTF

V: TRBV6-4
size: .
CDR3: CASGRGAGQPNEQFF

V: TRBV24-1
size: .
CDR3: CATSDSGGAGTQYF

V: TRBV2
size: .
CDR3: CASSLTVGTDYGYTF

V: TRBV7-2
size: once
CDR3: CASSPSGPYTEAFF

V: TRBV7-9
size: many
CDR3: CASSPGGSSTDTQYF

V: TRBV7-9
size: many
CDR3: CASSLEGIGAKNIQYF

V: TRBV25-1
size: .
CDR3: CASSEGTGVSQLHF

V: TRBV7-3
size: few
CDR3: CASSQDLAYGYTF

V: TRBV5-1
size: .
CDR3: CASSSADRGTDTQYF

V: TRBV12-3/TRBV12-4
size: many
CDR3: CASSFRLAGTEQFF

V: TRBV20-1
size: few
CDR3: CSASLPGQAYEQYF